Each of the 22 T cell receptor beta chains below was sequenced from the same sample in a study of graft-versus-host responses after intestinal transplantation. These receptors lack a known antigen. Measured with immunoSEQ multiplex PCR; TCRdb has only the in-frame clones, and not every one. Of 75,000 to 100,000 clones in the sample, under 85% are singletons; the top ten hold approximately 18%. The material was unstimulated CD8+ T cells sorted from spleen or lymph node cells, obtained before intestinal transplant. These receptors all stem from a human donor who received an intestinal transplant.

The chain is built from TRBV19 and TRBJ2-7; TRBD1 agrees at 7 bases. The CDR3 consists of 14 residues. Unmatched junction bases numbered 5, after V lost 3 bases and J lost 3 bases. In germline, CDR1 is LNHDA, CDR2 SQIVND (reference sequence). This CDR3 is CASSMGRGYYEQYF. For the CDR3, the DNA is TGTGCCAGTAGTATGGGCAGGGGGTACTACGAGCAGTACTTC.

The rearrangement links TRBV10-3 to TRBJ1-3; D is uncertain. The germline V gene encodes CDR1 ENHRY and CDR2 SYGVKD. The CDR3 covers 15 residues. Trimming left V 0 bases short and J 3 bases short, with 9 bases between. CDR3 coding DNA: TGTGCCATCAGTGAGTCGAGAGGGAATGGAAACACCATATATTTT. Translated, it gives CAISESRGNGNTIYF.

The chain combines TRBV4-1 with TRBJ2-7; tentatively, D is TRBD1 (6 bases). V lost 0 bases to trimming and J lost 0 bases, with 9 bases between them. Germline assignment: CDR1 MGHRA and CDR2 YSYEKL. CDR3 size: 15 residues. The CDR3 loop is CASSQETGDSYEQYF. As DNA, the CDR3 is TGCGCCAGCAGCCAAGAGACAGGAGACTCCTACGAGCAGTACTTC.

The V and J genes are TRBV2 and TRBJ2-7; D is possibly TRBD1 (5 bases). V dropped 1 base and J dropped 4 bases, with 11 bases sitting between them. The CDR3 runs to 14 residues. Germline CDR1 reads SNHLY; CDR2 reads FYNNEI. CDR3 nucleotide sequence: TGTGCCAGCAGTGAAGAGGGGATCATGTACGAGCAGTACTTC. Translating gives CASSEEGIMYEQYF.

V usage is TRBV9 and J usage is TRBJ2-1; D is undetermined. CDR1 and CDR2 (germline): SGDLS, YYNGEE. This CDR3 is built from 12 residues. V lost 4 bases to trimming and J lost 5 bases, with 7 bases between them. CDR3 DNA sequence: TGTGCCAGCAGCCCAGTCGACAATGAGCAGTTCTTC. This sequence encodes CASSPVDNEQFF.

The chain combines TRBV25-1 with TRBJ2-5, with 7 bases that match TRBD1. The junction had 1 base not matched to a gene; V was cut back by 1 base and J by 2 bases. Germline CDR1 reads MGHDK; CDR2 reads SYGVNS. This CDR3 has 14 residues. This chain's CDR3 is CASSEWDSQETQYF. CDR3 bases: TGTGCCAGCAGTGAATGGGACAGTCAAGAGACCCAGTACTTC.

This chain links TRBV28 with TRBJ1-3; D is unresolved. CDR3 size: 14 residues. CDR1 and CDR2 (germline): MDHEN, SYDVKM. Deletions cut 2 bases from V and 0 bases from J, with 5 bases between. The CDR3 DNA sequence: TGTGCCAGCAGTTTAGACACCTCTGGAAACACCATATATTTT. It is translated as CASSLDTSGNTIYF.

The gene calls are TRBV13 and TRBJ2-2; 8 bases line up with TRBD1. Per the germline V gene, CDR1 is PRHDT and CDR2 is FYEKMQ (reference sequence). J lost 1 base, V lost 8 bases, and 9 bases had no gene match. The CDR3 runs 16 residues. The CDR3 sequence is CASDRRGTGNTGELFF. The CDR3 region has the DNA TGTGCCAGCGATCGGAGGGGGACAGGGAACACCGGGGAGCTGTTTTTT.

V is TRBV27 and J is TRBJ1-5; D not resolved. Trimming took off 2 bases at V and 0 bases at J, with 2 bases between the two ends. In germline, CDR1 is MNHEY, CDR2 SMNVEV (reference sequence). This CDR3 contains 13 residues. This CDR3 reads CASSLLSNQPQHF. For the CDR3, the DNA is TGTGCCAGCAGTTTACTTAGCAATCAGCCCCAGCATTTT.

The V and J genes are TRBV4-2 and TRBJ2-6, with 7 bases that match TRBD1. This CDR3 spans 16 amino acids. The V and J ends lost 0 bases and 2 bases, in that order; junction bases with no gene match: 1. CDR1 is LGHNA, CDR2 YNFKEQ, per germline. In DNA, the CDR3 is TGTGCCAGCAGCCAAGACGACAGGGCTGGGGCCAACGTCCTGACTTTC. The encoded protein is CASSQDDRAGANVLTF.

J is TRBJ1-5 and V is TRBV6-1; no reliable D call. In germline, CDR1 is MNHNS, CDR2 SASEGT. The V and J ends lost 5 bases and 3 bases respectively, with 14 bases between them. This CDR3 region has 15 residues. The CDR3 nucleotides are TGTGCCAGCAGTCAAACCACAACCCCCAATCAGCCCCAGCATTTT. This gives the protein CASSQTTTPNQPQHF.

This clone was counted a single time. The CDR3 nucleotides are TGTGCCAGCAGCTTGGCCGATACAGGGGGGGTCAACTATGGCTACACCTTC. Its protein is CASSLADTGGVNYGYTF. The J gene is TRBJ1-2, the V gene TRBV5-5, with 8 positions matching TRBD1. Unmatched junction bases numbered 9, after V lost 0 bases and J lost 2 bases. The CDR3 is 17 amino acids. Germline V gives CDR1 SGHKS, CDR2 YYEKEE (reference sequence).

V usage is TRBV19 and J usage is TRBJ2-7; 10 bases are a match to TRBD2. CDR3 length equals 15 residues. The trim removed 3 bases at V and 1 base at J, leaving 3 bases unmatched. The germline CDR1 and CDR2 sequences are LNHDA and SQIVND (reference sequence). The CDR3 nucleotides are TGTGCCAGTAGTATCGGGACTAGCGCTTCCTACGAGCAGTACTTC. Its protein is CASSIGTSASYEQYF. Together with reference TRBV19 and TRBJ2-7, the CDR3 gives the full variable domain: DGGITQSPKYLFRKEGQNVTLSCEQNLNHDAMYWYRQDPGQGLRLIYYSQIVNDFQKGDIAEGYSVSREKKESFPLTVTSAQKNPTAFYLCASSIGTSASYEQYFGPGTRLTVT.

The rearrangement uses TRBV30 and TRBJ2-1; 11 bases map to TRBD2. This CDR3 region has 17 residues. V lost 0 bases to trimming and J lost 4 bases; unmatched junction nucleotides: 8. Per germline, CDR1 GTSNPN and CDR2 SVGIG (reference sequence). The CDR3 DNA reads as TGTGCCTGGAGTGTGGGGACTAGCGGAGATGCTTACAATGAGCAGTTCTTC. As protein: CAWSVGTSGDAYNEQFF.

The V gene is TRBV7-6, the J gene TRBJ1-6; 9 nucleotides line up with TRBD1. Looked up from germline, CDR1 is SGHVS and CDR2 is FNYEAQ. This CDR3 is built from 16 residues. After removal of 8 bases from V and 7 bases from J, the junction contained 12 bases not matched to a gene. The DNA for the CDR3 is TGTGCCAGCTGCCGGGGGACAGGGTGTATCAATTCACCCCTCCACTTT. Translated, it gives CASCRGTGCINSPLHF. The full variable domain, with the rest looked up from reference TRBV7-6 and TRBJ1-6, is GAGVSQSPRYKVTKRGQDVALRCDPISGHVSLYWYRQALGQGPEFLTYFNYEAQQDKSGLPNDRFSAERPEGSISTLTIQRTEQRDSAMYRCASCRGTGCINSPLHFGNGTRLTVT.

This clone has just a few counts. This sequence is one base from a far larger clone and is likely a read error. The chain uses TRBV6-5 and TRBJ1-2, with 12 bases matching TRBD1. Germline V gene lookup returns CDR1 MNHEY and CDR2 SVGAGI. The length of the CDR3 is 13 residues. The J segment lost 7 bases and the V segment lost 5 bases, leaving 2 bases of the junction unmatched. This chain's CDR3 is CASSGTGGFGYTF. Written as DNA, the CDR3 is TGTGCCAGCAGTGGGACAGGGGGCTTTGGCTACACCTTC.

This clone has only one observation. The gene calls are TRBV6-7 and TRBJ2-7, with D tentatively TRBD1 (7 bases). TRBV6-7 is an ORF; its function is uncertain. This CDR3 is 16 amino acids long. Trimming took off 5 bases at V and 3 bases at J, with 20 bases between the two ends. CDR3 loop: CASSPHRGTEDYEQYF. CDR3 DNA sequence: TGTGCCAGCAGTCCACACCGCGGGACAGAAGACTACGAGCAGTACTTC.

This sequence joins TRBV28 and TRBJ2-1; TRBD1 is a possible D gene (7 bases). CDR1 and CDR2 (germline): MDHEN, SYDVKM. The CDR3 sequence is 15 residues long. Trimming took off 5 bases at V and 7 bases at J, with 18 bases between the two ends. The CDR3 here is CASSPGGPGENEQFF. The CDR3 DNA is TGTGCCAGCAGTCCAGGGGGGCCAGGGGAAAATGAGCAGTTCTTC.

The chain has TRBV5-3 and TRBJ2-2, with D perhaps TRBD1 (5 bases). TRBV5-3 is an open reading frame whose function is uncertain. The CDR3 runs to 12 residues. V was pared by 9 bases and J by 5 bases, with 11 bases between. The CDR3 DNA follows: TGTGCCAAAGGGGTAACTACCGGGGAGCTGTTTTTT. This translates into CAKGVTTGELFF.

The DNA for the CDR3 is TGTGCCAGCAGCTTGGTCCGGCTGAACACCGGGGAGCTGTTTTTT. Amino acids: CASSLVRLNTGELFF. This sequence joins TRBV5-6 and TRBJ2-2; D uncertain. Germline assignment: CDR1 SGHDT and CDR2 YYEEEE. This CDR3 is built from 15 residues. V was cut by 0 bases and J by 1 base, with 7 bases left in between.

The chain recombines TRBV29-1 with TRBJ2-2; maybe TRBD1 (6 bases). The germline CDR1 and CDR2 sequences are SQVTM and ANQGSEA. The CDR3 loop spans 14 amino acids. V shed 5 bases and J shed 4 bases, with 14 bases lying between them. The CDR3 loop is CSVIWGPGTGELFF. CDR3 sequence (DNA): TGCAGCGTTATCTGGGGGCCGGGCACCGGGGAGCTGTTTTTT.

This sequence joins TRBV2 and TRBJ1-1; weak D call: TRBD1 (5 bases). Germline loops: CDR1 SNHLY, CDR2 FYNNEI. CDR3 length: 11 residues. The V and J ends lost 6 bases and 8 bases respectively, with 10 bases between them. CDR3 sequence: CASRRGSEAFF. CDR3 nucleotide sequence: TGTGCCAGCAGGAGGGGTTCGGAAGCTTTCTTT.